A selection of T cell receptor beta chains follows, all from one sample in a study of cytomegalovirus exposure and HLA in healthy donors. The data were produced by immunoSEQ multiplex PCR, yet TCRdb's version contains in-frame clones alone and is incomplete. The table has 55,000 to 75,000 clones, around 95% seen once. Sequencing was performed on PBMCs. The receptors derive from a woman between 18 and 29 years old in good health and CMV-seropositive. CDR3s include the opening cysteine and the closing phenylalanine or tryptophan. A D gene is named only where the DNA matches it firmly. The listing skips clone size in some rows; elsewhere it reads once, few, many or a size class.

TRBV15	TRBJ2-7	TRBD1	-	TGTGCCACCACCACAGGGGTTCAGTACGAGCAGTACTTC	CATTTGVQYEQYF
TRBV6-4	TRBJ2-3	TRBD1	-	TGTGCCAGCAGTGACGGGACAGGGGGCACAGATACGCAGTATTTT	CASSDGTGGTDTQYF
TRBV19	TRBJ2-5	-	once	TGTGCCAGTAGTATAGGAGGGGGACAAGAGACCCAGTACTTC	CASSIGGGQETQYF
TRBV4-1	TRBJ2-2	-	-	TGCGCCAGCAGTGAGCATCTGATAGGAGGCGTCGACACCGGGGAGCTGTTTTTT	CASSEHLIGGVDTGELFF
TRBV2	TRBJ2-3	TRBD2	-	TGTGCCAGCAGACCGGGACTAGGAAGAGGTACAGATACGCAGTATTTT	CASRPGLGRGTDTQYF
TRBV28	TRBJ1-2	TRBD1	-	TGTGCCAGCAGCTTGATCGACAGGGCCAACTATGGCTACACCTTC	CASSLIDRANYGYTF
TRBV19	TRBJ1-5	TRBD1	once	TGTGCCAGCGATTCAGGAAAGGGACAGGCTAGCAATCAGCCCCAGCATTTT	CASDSGKGQASNQPQHF
TRBV11-2	TRBJ1-1	-	-	TGTGCCAGCAGCTTAGGTAGCGTCTACACTGAAGCTTTCTTT	CASSLGSVYTEAFF
TRBV27	TRBJ2-7	TRBD1	-	TGTGCCAGCAAGGGACAGGGGCCGAGCTCCTACGAGCAGTACTTC	CASKGQGPSSYEQYF
TRBV7-9	TRBJ1-1	TRBD1	-	TGTGCCAGCAGCCACCCCGGGACAGGGTTAATTGGCACTGAAGCTTTCTTT	CASSHPGTGLIGTEAFF
TRBV7-2	TRBJ2-7	TRBD2	-	TGTGCCAGCAGCGAGAGACTAGCGGGGGGGCACGCGTACTCCTACGAGCAGTACTTC	CASSERLAGGHAYSYEQYF
TRBV9	TRBJ2-5	-	-	TGTGCCAGCAGCGTAGCTCAGGCGGGGGCCCAAGAGACCCAGTACTTC	CASSVAQAGAQETQYF
TRBV6-1	TRBJ1-1	TRBD1	-	TGTGCCAGCAGTGTCCCGGGACAGGGGGAGAACACTGAAGCTTTCTTT	CASSVPGQGENTEAFF
TRBV2	TRBJ1-4	-	-	TGTGCCAGCAGTTTAGGGCCGGGGTCCGATGAAAAACTGTTTTTT	CASSLGPGSDEKLFF
TRBV7-8	TRBJ2-7	-	-	TGTGCCAGCAGCCCGAGCTCCTACGAGCAGTACTTC	CASSPSSYEQYF
TRBV2	TRBJ2-5	-	-	TGTGCCAGCAGTGAAGCGCCACAGATGCAAGAGACCCAGTACTTC	CASSEAPQMQETQYF
TRBV4-2	TRBJ1-5	-	-	TGTGCCAGCAGCCAAGAGGGCACAGCCCAGCCCCAGCATTTT	CASSQEGTAQPQHF
TRBV9	TRBJ2-1	-	once	TGTGCCAGCAGCGTCCAGGGAAGGGGCAATGAGCAGTTCTTC	CASSVQGRGNEQFF
TRBV28	TRBJ2-7	-	-	TGTGCCAGCAGTTTTTTACCTGTTTCACGGTACGAGCAGTACTTC	CASSFLPVSRYEQYF
TRBV9	TRBJ2-1	-	-	TGTGCCAGCAGCGTAGCAGCGGGTATAGACAATGAGCAGTTCTTC	CASSVAAGIDNEQFF
TRBV6-1	TRBJ2-7	-	-	TGTGCCAGCGTATATTGGGGGCCCTACGAGCAGTACTTC	CASVYWGPYEQYF
TRBV7-3	TRBJ2-5	-	-	TGTGCCAGCAGCTTCGTAGGCGGAGAGACCCAGTACTTC	CASSFVGGETQYF
TRBV6-1	TRBJ1-1	-	-	TGTGCCAGCCGGGGGGCGAACACTGAAGCTTTCTTT	CASRGANTEAFF
TRBV14	TRBJ2-7	-	-	TGTGCCAGCAGCCCCCAGTTCTACGAGCAGTACTTC	CASSPQFYEQYF
TRBV29-1	TRBJ1-1	-	once	TGCAGCGCCCAACGGGGGGACACTGAAGCTTTCTTT	CSAQRGDTEAFF
TRBV27	TRBJ2-7	-	-	TGTGCCAGCAGTTTGGGGGCGGGTCCCTACGAGCAGTACTTC	CASSLGAGPYEQYF
TRBV30	TRBJ1-2	TRBD1	-	TGTGCCTGGAGTACCCCCGGACAGGGTGGCGGCTACACCTTC	CAWSTPGQGGGYTF
TRBV28	TRBJ1-1	TRBD1	once	TGTGCCAGCAGTTTACGACAGGGCCAAGCTTTCTTT	CASSLRQGQAFF
TRBV9	TRBJ2-1	-	-	TGTGCCAGCAGCCCGGACAGTAGCTCCTACAATGAGCAGTTCTTC	CASSPDSSSYNEQFF
TRBV9	TRBJ1-4	TRBD1	-	TGTGCCAGCAGCGCTTCCGGGACAGGGGGCGAAAAACTGTTTTTT	CASSASGTGGEKLFF
TRBV6-1	TRBJ2-7	-	-	TGTGCCAGCAGTGAAGGTCCAGATACCTACGAGCAGTACTTC	CASSEGPDTYEQYF
TRBV19	TRBJ2-7	TRBD1	-	TGTGCCAGCGGAGCCGGGACAGGCAACTACGAGCAGTACTTC	CASGAGTGNYEQYF
TRBV7-2	TRBJ2-7	TRBD2	-	TGTGCCAGCAGCTTAACGGGGGGGCCCTGGGAGCAGTACTTC	CASSLTGGPWEQYF
TRBV9	TRBJ2-1	TRBD2	-	TGTGCCAGCAGCGTAGGGACTAGCCTCAACGATGAGCAGTTCTTC	CASSVGTSLNDEQFF
TRBV10-3	TRBJ1-4	-	-	TGTGCCATCAGTGAGTCAAGGGGCCGGGATGAAAAACTGTTTTTT	CAISESRGRDEKLFF
TRBV29-1	TRBJ1-2	-	-	TGCAGCGCCTTCGTGGGGCCTGGCTACACCTTC	CSAFVGPGYTF
TRBV19	TRBJ2-1	-	-	TGTGCCAGTAGCACGAGCTCCTACAATGAGCAGTTCTTC	CASSTSSYNEQFF
TRBV6-5	TRBJ2-7	-	few	TGTGCCAGCAGTTCGCGACAGGCCTACGAGCAGTACTTC	CASSSRQAYEQYF